This entry lists 8 T cell receptor beta chains sequenced from one sample in a study of control samples from healthy donors and cancer patients. TCRdb's copy holds only in-frame clones and misses some; the assay was immunoSEQ multiplex PCR. In the table there are about 220,000 clones, about 95% of which are singletons. The sequenced sample consisted of blood. These receptors originate from a man aged 50 to 59 in good health.

The rearrangement joins TRBV28 to TRBJ2-1; D uncertain. The CDR3 is made up of 11 amino acids. CDR1 and CDR2 (germline): MDHEN, SYDVKM. Trimming stripped 7 bases from V and 6 bases from J, with 7 bases between. The CDR3 DNA reads as TGTGCCAGCACGGAGCTCAATGAGCAGTTCTTC. As protein: CASTELNEQFF.

The chain recombines TRBV7-2 with TRBJ2-5; D gene uncertain. The CDR3 sequence is 13 residues long. Germline-derived CDR1 and CDR2 are SGHTA and FQGNSA. The V end was cut by 3 bases, the J end by 2 bases, with 7 bases between. CDR3 sequence (DNA): TGTGCCAGCAGCTTGTTGGAACAAGAGACCCAGTACTTC. Its protein is CASSLLEQETQYF.

This sequence joins TRBV28 and TRBJ1-6; D ambiguous. In germline, CDR1 is MDHEN, CDR2 SYDVKM. The CDR3 loop spans 16 amino acids. The germline V and J ends were trimmed by 3 bases and 0 bases, with 9 bases remaining between them. CDR3 coding DNA: TGTGCCAGCAGTTTGCTGGATAGCTCCTATAATTCACCCCTCCACTTT. Protein product: CASSLLDSSYNSPLHF.

The V gene is TRBV19, the J gene TRBJ1-6, with D possibly being TRBD1 (5 bases). The CDR3 length is 16 residues. The V gene's germline CDR1 is LNHDA and CDR2 SQIVND (reference sequence). The V end lost 5 bases, the J end lost 6 bases, and 17 bases lay between the germline ends. CDR3 in amino acids: CASSSSGPGRNSPLHF. The CDR3 DNA reads TGTGCCAGTAGTTCCTCGGGACCGGGACGTAATTCACCCCTCCACTTT.

This clone was seen once. The rearrangement joins TRBV5-1 to TRBJ1-1, with D tentatively TRBD1 (6 bases). This CDR3 is 14 amino acids long. V shed 0 bases and J shed 1 base, with 7 bases lying between them. CDR1 is SGHRS, CDR2 YFSETQ, per germline. The CDR3 nucleotides read TGCGCCAGCAGCTTGGGGGGACAGAACACTGAAGCTTTCTTT. Translation: CASSLGGQNTEAFF.

The rearrangement uses TRBV30 and TRBJ2-6; D gene unclear. Germline CDR1 is GTSNPN and CDR2 is SVGIG (reference sequence). This CDR3 region has 13 residues. V was cut by 4 bases and J by 2 bases, with 6 bases left in between. Here the CDR3 reads CAWNWAGANVLTF. The CDR3 bases are TGTGCCTGGAATTGGGCTGGGGCCAACGTCCTGACTTTC.

The rearrangement uses TRBV3-1 (or the pseudogene TRBV3-2) and TRBJ1-2; a weak D match, TRBD1 (6 bases). The V end lost 6 bases, the J end lost 4 bases, and 18 bases lay between the germline ends. Germline lookup yields CDR1 LGHDT and CDR2 YNNKEL (reference sequence). The CDR3 consists of 15 residues. CDR3 protein: CASRPSTGTSYGYTF. CDR3 DNA sequence: TGTGCCAGCAGACCCTCCACAGGGACCTCCTATGGCTACACCTTC.

This chain joins TRBV2 and TRBJ1-1, with TRBD1 matching over 10 bases. Germline CDR1 SNHLY, CDR2 FYNNEI. CDR3 length: 15 amino acids. The V and J ends lost 2 bases and 8 bases, in that order; junction bases with no gene match: 8. CDR3 residues: CASSESGTGVAEAFF. The CDR3, as DNA: TGTGCCAGCAGTGAATCTGGGACAGGGGTTGCCGAAGCTTTCTTT.